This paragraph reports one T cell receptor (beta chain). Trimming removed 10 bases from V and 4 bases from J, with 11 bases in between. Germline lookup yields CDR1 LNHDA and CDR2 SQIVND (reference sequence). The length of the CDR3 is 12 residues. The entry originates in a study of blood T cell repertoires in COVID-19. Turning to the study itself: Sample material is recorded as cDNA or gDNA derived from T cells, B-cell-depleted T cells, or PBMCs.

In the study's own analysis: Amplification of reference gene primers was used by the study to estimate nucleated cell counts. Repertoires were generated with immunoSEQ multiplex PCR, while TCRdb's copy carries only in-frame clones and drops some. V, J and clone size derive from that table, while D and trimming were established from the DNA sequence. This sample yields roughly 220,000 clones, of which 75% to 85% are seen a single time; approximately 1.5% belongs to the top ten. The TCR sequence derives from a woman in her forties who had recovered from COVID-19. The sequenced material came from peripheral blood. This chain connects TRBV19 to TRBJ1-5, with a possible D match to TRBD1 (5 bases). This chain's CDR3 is CATHNRNQPQHF. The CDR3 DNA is TGTGCCACCCACAACAGGAATCAGCCCCAGCATTTT. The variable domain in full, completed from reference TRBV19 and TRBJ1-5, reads DGGITQSPKYLFRKEGQNVTLSCEQNLNHDAMYWYRQDPGQGLRLIYYSQIVNDFQKGDIAEGYSVSREKKESFPLTVTSAQKNPTAFYLCATHNRNQPQHFGDGTRLSIL.